The 25 T cell receptor beta chains presented below share a single source sample, sequenced in a study of T cells in Graves' hyperthyroidism and ophthalmopathy. RNA transcripts gave rise to amplified TCR beta CDR3 regions. First-round RT-PCR of the TCR CDR3 relied on the HTBI primer set. TCRdb reprocessed the multiplex PCR reads via MiXCR and lists one record per CDR3 protein. The sample carries hundreds of thousands of distinct CDR3 sequences, approximately 36% recorded once. What was sequenced was blood. The receptors derive from a woman aged 40 to 50 with Graves' hyperthyroidism.

Comment on this clonotype: A clone one base away is much larger, so this may be a read error. This chain joins TRBV5-1 and TRBJ1-1; no firm D call. Trimming took off 0 bases at V and 6 bases at J, with 6 bases between the two ends. This CDR3 comprises 12 residues. CDR1 and CDR2 (germline): SGHRS, YFSETQ. The CDR3 sequence is CASSLESAEAFF. CDR3 nucleotides: TGCGCCAGCAGCTTGGAGAGCGCTGAAGCTTTCTTT.

This clonotype was seen many times. J is TRBJ1-1 and V is TRBV7-3; maybe TRBD1 (6 bases). This CDR3 spans 16 amino acids. Germline V gives CDR1 SGHTA, CDR2 FQGTGA. V lost 4 bases to trimming and J lost 4 bases, with 19 bases between them. The CDR3 reads CASSSRGGGAITEAFF. CDR3 coding DNA: TGTGCCAGCAGCTCCCGTGGTGGGGGGGCGATCACTGAAGCTTTCTTT.

This clonotype was seen more than once but under ten times. V and J are TRBV6-2 or TRBV6-3 and TRBJ1-1; D gene ambiguous. The CDR3 sequence is 14 residues long. Germline lookup yields CDR1 MNHEY and CDR2 SVGEGT. The V gene lost 4 bases and the J gene lost 1 base, with 10 bases spanning the gap. In DNA, the CDR3 is TGTGCCAGCAGTTCAATTCGGGAGAACACTGAAGCTTTCTTT. Amino acids: CASSSIRENTEAFF.

The genes are TRBV7-2 and TRBJ2-5; 8 nucleotides agree with TRBD2. Germline V CDR1 and CDR2: SGHTA, FQGNSA. This CDR3 region has 15 residues. The junction had 8 bases not matched to a gene; V was cut back by 5 bases and J by 3 bases. CDR3 bases: TGTGCCAGCAGCCGACGGGGGGGGGTAAAAGAGACCCAGTACTTC. Translation: CASSRRGGVKETQYF. Variable domain in full (rest from reference TRBV7-2 and TRBJ2-5): GAGVSQSPSNKVTEKGKDVELRCDPISGHTALYWYRQSLGQGLEFLIYFQGNSAPDKSGLPSDRFSAERTGGSVSTLTIQRTQQEDSAVYLCASSRRGGVKETQYFGPGTRLLVL.

This clonotype showed up many times. The V gene is TRBV29-1, the J gene TRBJ2-7; 10 bases map to TRBD2. J was trimmed by 1 base and V by 2 bases; bases with no gene match: 8. This CDR3 has 16 amino acids. CDR1 and CDR2 from the germline V gene are SQVTM and ANQGSEA. The CDR3 DNA follows: TGCAGCGTTGAACTAGCGGGAGTCACCAAGTCCTACGAGCAGTACTTC. Residues: CSVELAGVTKSYEQYF.

This clonotype has ten or more counts. The chain is built from TRBV24-1 and TRBJ1-3; 9 bases line up with TRBD1. CDR1 and CDR2 (germline): KGHDR, SFDVKD. V was clipped by 4 bases and J by 4 bases; unmatched bases: 13. The CDR3 is 18 residues long. The CDR3 here is CATSDQDPPGQGGNTIYF. The CDR3 DNA reads as TGTGCCACCAGTGACCAAGACCCTCCGGGACAGGGAGGAAACACCATATATTTT.

The chain uses TRBV7-8 and TRBJ2-2; maybe TRBD1 (6 bases). The CDR3 runs 16 residues. Germline V gene sequence: CDR1 SGHVS, CDR2 FQNEAQ. Trimming pared 8 bases from V and 0 bases from J, leaving 16 bases between. In DNA, the CDR3 is TGTGCCAGCGGATACAGGGTCTGGGCGAACACCGGGGAGCTGTTTTTT. The encoded protein is CASGYRVWANTGELFF.

There are a few counts of this clonotype. This CDR3 is CASSQGDQSGSAYGYTF. For the CDR3, the DNA is TGTGCCAGCAGCCAAGGGGACCAGTCGGGATCAGCCTATGGCTACACCTTC. V and J are TRBV14 and TRBJ1-2; D might be TRBD1 (5 bases). The V gene's germline CDR1 is SGHDN and CDR2 FVKESK. CDR3 size: 17 residues. Trimming took off 1 base at V and 4 bases at J, with 19 bases between the two ends.

This clonotype has only one observation. A much more abundant neighbour one base away suggests this may be a read error. The rearrangement uses TRBV7-2 and TRBJ1-2; TRBD1 matches 7 bases. CDR3 length: 15 residues. Germline CDR1 SGHTA, CDR2 FQGNSA. J lost 0 bases, V lost 11 bases, and 12 bases had no gene match. The CDR3, as DNA: TGTGCCGGCACCGGGGACAGACAGACTAACTATGGCTACACCTTC. Its protein is CAGTGDRQTNYGYTF.

Concerning this clonotype: A read error may explain this, as a much larger clone is one base away. V gene TRBV6-1 combines with J gene TRBJ1-2, with D unresolved. Germline CDR1 and CDR2: MNHNS and SASEGT. This CDR3 has 11 amino acids. Trimming shortened V by 6 bases and J by 12 bases, and 14 bases separated the two germline ends. The CDR3 bases are TGTGCCAGCAGCCAAGGTTCGGGCCACACCTTC. Translating gives CASSQGSGHTF.

The chain carries TRBV7-2 and TRBJ2-5, with TRBD1 matching over 7 bases. V shed 4 bases and J 2 bases; nucleotides not matched to a gene: 7. CDR3 length: 15 residues. Germline V CDR1 and CDR2: SGHTA, FQGNSA. CDR3 in amino acids: CASSYSGTDQETQYF. CDR3 DNA sequence: TGTGCCAGCAGCTATTCCGGGACAGATCAAGAGACCCAGTACTTC.

The rearrangement joins TRBV2 to TRBJ1-1, with unresolved D. V lost 5 bases and J 1 base, leaving 11 bases between the germline ends. The CDR3 has 14 amino acids. The germline gives CDR1 SNHLY, CDR2 FYNNEI. In DNA, the CDR3 is TGTGCCAGCAGTTTAGGTATCGGGAACACTGAAGCTTTCTTT. Its translation: CASSLGIGNTEAFF.

This clonotype occurred a few times. The chain combines TRBV6-5 with TRBJ1-5; D not certain. Germline CDR1 reads MNHEY; CDR2 reads SVGAGI. The CDR3 covers 9 residues. V lost 7 bases and J 12 bases, leaving 7 bases between the germline ends. The CDR3 sequence is CASIFDQHF. CDR3 bases: TGTGCCAGCATCTTCGACCAGCATTTT.

About this clonotype: One end of the junction does not line up with germline, which may come from a read error. The chain recombines TRBV19 with TRBJ1-1, with D perhaps matching TRBD1 (6 bases). This CDR3 region has 14 residues. The V gene's germline CDR1 is LNHDA and CDR2 SQIVND (reference sequence). As DNA, the CDR3 is TGTGCCAGTAGTATCAACAGGGAAAACACTGGAGCTTTCTTT. Protein: CASSINRENTGAFF.

This chain connects TRBV7-2 to TRBJ1-5, with no clear D. The V gene lost 5 bases and the J gene lost 7 bases, with 15 bases spanning the gap. The CDR3 runs 14 residues. Germline CDR1 SGHTA, CDR2 FQGNSA. CDR3: CASSPGRGWQPQHF. In DNA, the CDR3 is TGTGCCAGCAGCCCAGGACGGGGTTGGCAGCCCCAGCATTTT.

The chain has TRBV29-1 and TRBJ1-2; D gene unclear. Trimming took 0 bases from V and 13 from J, leaving 15 bases between them. This CDR3 has 12 amino acids. The germline V gene has CDR1 SQVTM and CDR2 ANQGSEA. In DNA, the CDR3 is TGCAGCGTTGAAGATCAGATCCGGGCCAGCACCTTC. Its protein product is CSVEDQIRASTF. Based on the CDR3 plus reference TRBV29-1 and TRBJ1-2, the full variable domain is SAVISQKPSRDICQRGTSLTIQCQVDSQVTMMFWYRQQPGQSLTLIATANQGSEATYESGFVIDKFPISRPNLTFSTLTVSNMSPEDSSIYLCSVEDQIRASTFGSGTRLTVV.

Notes on this clonotype: This may stem from a read error, because a much larger clone lies one nucleotide away. The chain recombines TRBV6-5 with TRBJ2-7, with 14 bases identical to TRBD2. Trimming cost V 11 bases and J 0 bases; bases outside gene matches: 12. Per germline, CDR1 MNHEY and CDR2 SVGAGI. The CDR3 runs to 17 residues. In DNA, the CDR3 is TGTGCCGTCAGTCCCGGACTAGCGGGAGGTAGCTCCTACGAGCAGTACTTC. Translating gives CAVSPGLAGGSSYEQYF.

V is TRBV10-2 and J is TRBJ1-1; D is unresolved. This CDR3 is built from 16 residues. Trimming removed 2 bases at V and 0 bases at J, with 13 bases between. Per germline, CDR1 WSHSY and CDR2 SAAADI. CDR3 amino acids: CASSEDTQAMNTEAFF. DNA for the CDR3: TGCGCCAGCAGTGAGGACACCCAAGCAATGAACACTGAAGCTTTCTTT.

This clonotype has at least ten counts. J is TRBJ1-4 and V is TRBV6-4; D unresolved. Germline V gives CDR1 MRHNA, CDR2 SNTAGT. This CDR3 has 15 residues. Trimming cost V 5 bases and J 0 bases, with 10 bases left between them. The CDR3 DNA reads as TGTGCCAGCAGTTGGACGGAGGCAACTAATGAAAAACTGTTTTTT. This gives the protein CASSWTEATNEKLFF.

The V gene is TRBV10-3, the J gene TRBJ1-3, with 10 bases matching TRBD1. The J call may be in error: the DNA end matches TRBJ2-3 better. This CDR3 has 16 amino acids. Germline values: CDR1 ENHRY, CDR2 SYGVKD. The CDR3 region has the DNA TGTGCCATCAGTGAGAGACAGGGGGCGTCAACAGATACGCAGTATTTT. It translates to CAISERQGASTDTQYF.

A few counts support this clonotype. The chain is built from TRBV4-1 and TRBJ2-5, with D possibly matching TRBD2 (5 bases). The germline gives CDR1 MGHRA, CDR2 YSYEKL. Trimming cost V 4 bases and J 0 bases, with 12 bases left between them. CDR3 length: 15 residues. CDR3 coding DNA: TGCGCCAGCAGCCGCATCGGGGATCACCAAGAGACCCAGTACTTC. It is translated as CASSRIGDHQETQYF.

This clonotype has a handful of counts. This chain joins TRBV27 and TRBJ1-5; the match to TRBD1 covers 10 bases. Germline V gene data show CDR1 as MNHEY and CDR2 as SMNVEV (reference sequence). The CDR3 extends over 13 amino acids. Unmatched junction bases numbered 6, after V lost 9 bases and J lost 7 bases. CDR3 region: CASRADRGQPQHF. CDR3 sequence (DNA): TGTGCCAGTCGGGCGGACAGGGGGCAGCCCCAGCATTTT.

Note on this clonotype: This may be a read error, as it is one base from a much larger clone. This chain connects TRBV7-9 to TRBJ2-7; a possible D gene is TRBD2 (6 bases). CDR1 is SEHNR and CDR2 is FQNEAQ in the germline V gene (reference sequence). This CDR3 has 14 residues. The CDR3 coding sequence is TGTGCCAGCAGCGCCTCTAGCGTCTCCCACGAGCAGTACTTC. Its protein is CASSASSVSHEQYF.

This clonotype was picked up many times. The rearrangement uses TRBV9 and TRBJ1-2; D gene ambiguous. This CDR3 has 14 residues. From germline, CDR1 is SGDLS and CDR2 YYNGEE. V lost 3 bases and J lost 4, with 13 bases in between. This chain's CDR3 is CASSETDSFYGYTF. As DNA, the CDR3 is TGTGCCAGCAGCGAGACTGATTCATTCTATGGCTACACCTTC.

Notes on this clonotype: This could be a read error, since a much larger clone is one nucleotide away. This sequence joins TRBV29-1 and TRBJ2-5; D is possibly TRBD2 (6 bases). The CDR3 is 12 amino acids. Per germline, CDR1 SQVTM and CDR2 ANQGSEA. CDR3 in DNA: TGCAACGCCGGGGGTCTGAGGGAGACCCAGTACTTC. Translation gives CNAGGLRETQYF.